This is a list of T cell receptor beta chains from one sample in a study of blood T cell repertoires in COVID-19. The repertoire was sequenced with immunoSEQ multiplex PCR; TCRdb's copy has only in-frame clones and lacks some. Of about 300,000 clones in the sample, more than 80% were seen once. The sample comprised peripheral blood. These TCRs come from a woman aged 45-60 years with COVID-19, enrolled during active disease. The CDR3 runs from the conserved cysteine through the conserved F or W. The order of the fields is J gene, D gene, clone size, V gene, CDR3 DNA, CDR3 protein. D genes are given only for firm matches. Some rows have no size entry. The others give once, few or many, or a class for an expanded clone.

TRBJ2-1 | TRBD2 | once | TRBV4-1 | TGCGCCAGCAGCCAAGATGGGACTAGCCGGTCCTACAATGAGCAGTTCTTC | CASSQDGTSRSYNEQFF
TRBJ1-1 | NA | NA | TRBV7-9 | TGTGCCAGCAGCATTCCCCAGGATACTGAAGCTTTCTTT | CASSIPQDTEAFF
TRBJ2-3 | NA | NA | TRBV5-6 | TGTGCCAGCAGCTTGTTCTATCTCGGTACGCAGTATTTT | CASSLFYLGTQYF
TRBJ1-1 | NA | NA | TRBV27 | TGTGCCAGCAGTTTGGGGACACTGAACACTGAAGCTTTCTTT | CASSLGTLNTEAFF
TRBJ2-7 | TRBD2 | NA | TRBV9 | TGTGCCAGCAGCATGCCGCGGGAGAGCCCCCCGTACGAGCAGTACTTC | CASSMPRESPPYEQYF
TRBJ2-3 | TRBD2 | NA | TRBV5-5 | TGTGCCAGCAGCACCGGGACTAGCGGATTCACAGATACGCAGTATTTT | CASSTGTSGFTDTQYF
TRBJ2-3 | TRBD2 | NA | TRBV7-2 | TGTGCCAGCAGTAGGGGTAGCGGGAGTCTCGCAGATACGCAGTATTTT | CASSRGSGSLADTQYF
TRBJ2-1 | NA | NA | TRBV11-2 | TGTGCCAGCAGCTTACGCACCGGGAAGTACAATGAGCAGTTCTTC | CASSLRTGKYNEQFF
TRBJ2-2 | NA | NA | TRBV5-1 | TGCGCCAGCAGCTTGGGACTGAACACCGGGGAGCTGTTTTTT | CASSLGLNTGELFF
TRBJ1-2 | TRBD1 | many | TRBV3-1/TRBV3-2 | TGTGCCAGCAGCCCGGGGACAGGGGAATGGAATGGCTACACCTTC | CASSPGTGEWNGYTF
TRBJ2-7 | NA | NA | TRBV2 | TGTGCCACCAGGGGGGACTCACCCTACGAGCAGTACTTC | CATRGDSPYEQYF
TRBJ2-2 | TRBD2 | NA | TRBV11-3 | TGTGCCAGCAGCGCTAGCGGGAGTCTGCGGGAGCTGTTTTTT | CASSASGSLRELFF
TRBJ1-5 | NA | NA | TRBV15 | TGTGCCACCAGCCCAGACGGTAGGGAGGGATATAGAAATCAGCCCCAGCATTTT | CATSPDGREGYRNQPQHF
TRBJ1-5 | TRBD1 | NA | TRBV6-5 | TGTGCCAGCAGCCCAGGACAGGGGGCAAGTCAGCCCCAGCATTTT | CASSPGQGASQPQHF
TRBJ2-1 | NA | NA | TRBV6-2/TRBV6-3 | TGTGCCAGCAGTTACTCGAAGACGGGGGAGAAGAATGAGCAGTTCTTC | CASSYSKTGEKNEQFF
TRBJ2-3 | TRBD2 | NA | TRBV9 | TGTGCCAGCAGCGTAGCGGGAAGTGGGACTACCCCAGATACGCAGTATTTT | CASSVAGSGTTPDTQYF
TRBJ2-2 | NA | NA | TRBV4-2 | TGTGCCAGCAGCCAAGATAACTTAAACACCGGGGAGCTGTTTTTT | CASSQDNLNTGELFF
TRBJ1-2 | TRBD1 | NA | TRBV4-2 | TGTGCCAGCAGCCAAGATCTGGGGACAGGGAGAAACTATGGCTACACCTTC | CASSQDLGTGRNYGYTF
TRBJ2-7 | NA | NA | TRBV21-1 | TGTGCCAGCAGCAAGACCTCCCGGGACAGCTCCTACGAGCAGTACTTC | CASSKTSRDSSYEQYF
TRBJ2-7 | NA | NA | TRBV11-2 | TGTGCCAGCAGTCGGGACTGGAACTCCTACGAGCAGTACTTC | CASSRDWNSYEQYF
TRBJ1-6 | TRBD1 | NA | TRBV27 | TGTGCCAGCACCTGGGGACAGCTTAATTCACCCCTCCACTTT | CASTWGQLNSPLHF
TRBJ2-3 | TRBD2 | NA | TRBV11-2 | TGTGCCAGCAGCTTAGAAACCTTTGGACTAGCGGGCGGGGGCACAGATACGCAGTATTTT | CASSLETFGLAGGGTDTQYF
TRBJ2-5 | NA | NA | TRBV5-5 | TGTGCCAGCAGCTTTTACCGAACAGGATTATCTCGGGAGACCCAGTACTTC | CASSFYRTGLSRETQYF
TRBJ2-2 | NA | NA | TRBV5-8 | TGTGCCAGCAGCTGGGGGGAGTCGTCCGCCGGGGAGCTGTTTTTT | CASSWGESSAGELFF
TRBJ1-6 | NA | NA | TRBV5-6 | TGTGCCAGCAGCTTGGCCGAGGGCTCCTATAATTCACCCCTCCACTTT | CASSLAEGSYNSPLHF
TRBJ2-7 | NA | NA | TRBV10-1 | TGCGCCAGCAGTGAAGTTGACAGAGCTGGAGAGCAGTACTTC | CASSEVDRAGEQYF
TRBJ2-3 | TRBD2 | once | TRBV7-3 | TGTGCCAGCAGCCCCGGACTAGCGGTCACAGATACGCAGTATTTT | CASSPGLAVTDTQYF
TRBJ2-7 | NA | few | TRBV4-2 | TGTGCCAGCAGCCAAGCCCCGAGCTACGAGCAGTACTTC | CASSQAPSYEQYF
TRBJ1-2 | TRBD1 | NA | TRBV5-5 | TGTGCCAGCAGCGCGACAGGGAGCCCCAACTATGGCTACACCTTC | CASSATGSPNYGYTF
TRBJ2-7 | TRBD1 | NA | TRBV11-2 | TGTGCCAGCAGCTTTACAGGGGCCACCTACGAGCAGTACTTC | CASSFTGATYEQYF
TRBJ1-2 | NA | NA | TRBV9 | TGTGCCAGCAGCGTAGGATTCGGAGATAACTATGGCTACACCTTC | CASSVGFGDNYGYTF
TRBJ2-5 | TRBD2 | once | TRBV27 | TGTGCCAGCAGTTTAACGGGGACTAGCGGGGGGCAAGAGACCCAGTACTTC | CASSLTGTSGGQETQYF
TRBJ1-3 | TRBD1 | NA | TRBV19 | TGTGCCAGTAGTATCGAGGTCAGGGGGTTTGGAAACACCATATATTTT | CASSIEVRGFGNTIYF
TRBJ1-2 | NA | NA | TRBV7-3 | TGTGCCAGCAGCTTATCGCCCTCCGTAGCTAACTATGGCTACACCTTC | CASSLSPSVANYGYTF
TRBJ1-2 | NA | NA | TRBV7-2 | TGTGCCAGCAGCGGCGGACAGAACTATGGCTACACCTTC | CASSGGQNYGYTF
TRBJ2-2 | TRBD1 | few | TRBV19 | TGTGCCAGTAGTCGGACAGGGTGGACGAACACCGGGGAGCTGTTTTTT | CASSRTGWTNTGELFF
TRBJ1-5 | NA | NA | TRBV6-6 | TGTGCCAGCAGTCCCTCGGGGATCCCCGTCAGCAATCAGCCCCAGCATTTT | CASSPSGIPVSNQPQHF
TRBJ1-1 | TRBD1 | once | TRBV5-4 | TGTGCCAGCAGCTTGGGAGGGGGCCGGGTCACTGAAGCTTTCTTT | CASSLGGGRVTEAFF
TRBJ2-5 | NA | once | TRBV30 | TGTGCCTGGGCCCCCGGCGGGATGGTGGAAGAAGAGACCCAGTACTTC | CAWAPGGMVEEETQYF
TRBJ1-5 | NA | NA | TRBV11-2 | TGTGCCAGCAGCTTAGTATCTCAGCCCCAGCATTTT | CASSLVSQPQHF
TRBJ1-5 | NA | few | TRBV7-9 | TGTGCCAGCAGTCAAACCGGGGGGAGGACGGCCAATCAGCCCCAGCATTTT | CASSQTGGRTANQPQHF
TRBJ2-1 | NA | NA | TRBV5-1 | TGCGCCAGCAGCTCGGGGGATACTTACAATGAGCAGTTCTTC | CASSSGDTYNEQFF
TRBJ2-7 | NA | NA | TRBV5-3 | TGTGCCAGAAGCTTGGGTTTAGGACACGACTACGAGCAGTACTTC | CARSLGLGHDYEQYF
TRBJ2-7 | TRBD2 | NA | TRBV13 | TGTGCCAGCAGCAAGCGGGAGGGGGACTACGAGCAGTACTTC | CASSKREGDYEQYF
TRBJ2-1 | TRBD1 | NA | TRBV6-4 | TGTGCCAGCAGTTCACAGGGGGATGAGCAGTTCTTC | CASSSQGDEQFF
TRBJ1-1 | NA | NA | TRBV12-3/TRBV12-4 | TGTGCCAGCAGAAAACAGGGACACACTGAAGCTTTCTTT | CASRKQGHTEAFF
TRBJ2-3 | TRBD1 | NA | TRBV24-1 | TGTGCCACCAGTGATGCCTCGACAGGGTACACAGATACGCAGTATTTT | CATSDASTGYTDTQYF
TRBJ1-6 | NA | NA | TRBV6-6 | TGTGCCAGCAACAGTATTTATAATTCACCCCTCCACTTT | CASNSIYNSPLHF
TRBJ2-2 | NA | NA | TRBV4-2 | TGTGCCAGCAGCCCTAGTGGAGGCACCGGGGAGCTGTTTTTT | CASSPSGGTGELFF
TRBJ2-7 | NA | NA | TRBV19 | TGTGCCAGTAGTAACGGGAACTACGAGCAGTACTTC | CASSNGNYEQYF